This entry concerns a single TCR beta chain. This clone was seen a single time. Its cognate antigen has yet to be identified. No quality values exist for individual bases; no much larger clone is one base distant. The collaborating institutions used their own protocols to collect whole blood in K2EDTA tubes. For TCRbeta analysis, collaborators shipped samples in one of three forms: frozen whole blood, isolated PBMCs, or DNA extracted from either of those sample types. The immunoSEQ Assay, a bias-controlled multiplex PCR, was used to amplify TCRbeta CDR3 regions from genomic DNA. The original pipeline was this. The number of nucleated cells in each sample was estimated from the amplification of reference gene primers within the assay. To quantify the absolute abundance of each unique TCRbeta CDR3 rearrangement, sequence reads were collapsed and filtered. For each sample, productive Simpson clonality was calculated as the square root of Simpson's diversity index over productive rearrangements. Held by TCRdb, this immuneACCESS table contains in-frame sequences only and omits some clones. Under half of the omission traces to an unresolved V gene where checked; the cause of the rest is unknown. That table furnishes V, J and clone size, whereas the DNA furnished D and trimming. This sample is represented by some 70,000 clones; approximately 87% of them were singletons. Clones ranked in the top ten supply 8.3% of the sample.

The germline ends are 11 bases apart after V is trimmed by 7 bases and J by 7 bases. The CDR3, from cysteine to phenylalanine, totals 11 residues. Only the CDR3 part of the read is kept: 33 bases, read in frame from the first base. The germline V gene encodes CDR1 SQVTM and CDR2 ANQGSEA. These data come from a study of blood T cell repertoires in COVID-19 (dated by TCRdb to 2018 to 2020). Background for the entire study: Samples covering the acute and convalescent phases of COVID-19 were provided by collaborators in the United States, Italy and Spain. The sample metadata nearly always contained a de-identified subject ID, COVID-19 status, age in years and sex. The material from the prospective study consisted of cDNA or gDNA derived from T cells, B-cell-depleted T cells, or PBMCs. Samples were obtained from the ongoing ImmuneRACE study (first 160 participants) and from 1,254 subjects provided by 6 global collaborators. Where HLA class I and class II types were available, the types were taken from metadata supplied by the sample provider, not from assay-based typing. A freely available public database, intended as a resource for researchers studying the immune response to SARS-CoV-2, is where the repertoires were released. The dataset comprised deeply sampled blood TCRbeta repertoires from subjects exposed to, actively infected with, or recovered from COVID-19. The paper as a whole reports these results and caveats: Clinical and demographic metadata were provided uncurated, with the amount varying by source and participant.

Sequenced material: peripheral blood. The source of this sequence is a man aged 50-60 years with active COVID-19. The V gene is TRBV29-1 and the J gene is TRBJ2-1, and perhaps TRBD2 as D gene, on 5 matching bases. The CDR3: CSAYGGNEQFF. The DNA reads TGCAGCGCCTATGGCGGGAATGAGCAGTTCTTC.